These 20 T cell receptor beta chains were all obtained from the same sample, sequenced in a study of T cell changes during pregnancy in multiple sclerosis. Assay used: immunoSEQ multiplex PCR; TCRdb lists only in-frame clones, some missing. In the table there are under 150,000 clones, approximately 96% of which are singletons. The sequencing here drew on peripheral blood, taken after pregnancy. The receptors derive from a female donor with multiple sclerosis, enrolled in a pregnancy study.

This clone was picked up one time. The chain has TRBV11-3 and TRBJ2-1, with 12 bases fitting TRBD2. Germline CDR1 and CDR2: SGHNT and YENEEA. V was clipped by 0 bases and J by 6 bases; unmatched bases: 6. The CDR3 loop spans 17 amino acids. CDR3 loop: CASSLDPGLAGSNEQFF. Here the CDR3 DNA reads TGTGCCAGCAGCTTAGATCCCGGACTAGCGGGGTCCAATGAGCAGTTCTTC.

The CDR3 reads CASSLWANNEQFF. CDR3 coding DNA: TGTGCCAGCAGTCTCTGGGCGAACAATGAGCAGTTCTTC. V usage is TRBV9 and J usage is TRBJ2-1; D remains unclear. Trimming took off 5 bases at V and 5 bases at J, with 11 bases between the two ends. Germline lookup yields CDR1 SGDLS and CDR2 YYNGEE. The length of the CDR3 is 13 residues.

The rearrangement joins TRBV4-1 to TRBJ2-7; D perhaps matches TRBD1 (6 bases). Trimming shortened V by 1 base and J by 2 bases, and 9 bases separated the two germline ends. Germline CDR1 is MGHRA and CDR2 is YSYEKL. This CDR3 spans 14 amino acids. Here the CDR3 DNA reads TGCGCCAGCAGCCAAGTGGGGGCCCCCTACGAGCAGTACTTC. It encodes CASSQVGAPYEQYF.

The V and J genes are TRBV28 and TRBJ2-7, with 7 bases that match TRBD2. Germline CDR1 reads MDHEN; CDR2 reads SYDVKM. The CDR3 runs 13 residues. V was pared by 4 bases and J by 2 bases, with 2 bases of the junction left unmatched. The CDR3 loop is CASSWGGTYEQYF. CDR3 sequence (DNA): TGTGCCAGCAGTTGGGGAGGGACCTACGAGCAGTACTTC.

The rearrangement joins TRBV2 to TRBJ2-5; a possible D gene is TRBD1 (5 bases). Germline CDR1 reads SNHLY; CDR2 reads FYNNEI. The V and J ends lost 6 bases and 5 bases respectively, with 13 bases between them. The CDR3 totals 13 residues. The CDR3 is CASSLQVWETQYF. As DNA, the CDR3 is TGTGCCAGCAGCCTACAGGTGTGGGAGACCCAGTACTTC.

The chain links TRBV7-3 to TRBJ2-1; TRBD2 matches at 7 bases. The CDR3 runs to 15 residues. Per germline, CDR1 SGHTA and CDR2 FQGTGA. Trimming removed 4 bases from V and 8 bases from J; junction bases left unmatched: 11. Written as DNA, the CDR3 is TGTGCCAGCAGCTCGGGCGGGAGTAGTATCGATGAGCAGTTCTTC. It yields the protein CASSSGGSSIDEQFF. Based on the CDR3 plus reference TRBV7-3 and TRBJ2-1, the full variable domain is GAGVSQTPSNKVTEKGKYVELRCDPISGHTALYWYRQSLGQGPEFLIYFQGTGAADDSGLPNDRFFAVRPEGSVSTLKIQRTERGDSAVYLCASSSGGSSIDEQFFGPGTRLTVL.

The rearrangement uses TRBV28 and TRBJ2-7; the match to TRBD2 covers 7 bases. J was trimmed by 0 bases and V by 6 bases; bases with no gene match: 5. Germline V gives CDR1 MDHEN, CDR2 SYDVKM. This CDR3 is built from 14 residues. In nucleotides, the CDR3 is TGTGCCAGCAGCGGGGCGGGAGACTCCTACGAGCAGTACTTC. This sequence encodes CASSGAGDSYEQYF.

This clone was counted only a few times. The CDR3, as DNA: TGTGCCAGCTCGGGAAACTATGGCTACACCTTC. It yields the protein CASSGNYGYTF. The chain employs TRBV6-1 and TRBJ1-2, with no clear D. The CDR3 totals 11 residues. Trimming left V 8 bases short and J 2 bases short, with 6 bases between. Germline V CDR1 and CDR2: MNHNS, SASEGT.

This clone was seen just once. The V and J genes are TRBV15 and TRBJ2-3; perhaps TRBD2 as D (6 bases). The CDR3 runs to 13 residues. The germline V and J ends were trimmed by 4 bases and 13 bases, with 18 bases remaining between them. Germline V gives CDR1 LNHNV, CDR2 YYDKDF (reference sequence). CDR3 sequence reads: CATSKKGTPGEYF. In DNA form, the CDR3 reads TGTGCCACCAGCAAGAAGGGGACTCCCGGAGAGTATTTT.

The CDR3 bases are TGTGCCAGCAGTCTTCTGGGAGGGAATCAGCCCCAGCATTTT. Encoded protein: CASSLLGGNQPQHF. The chain links TRBV28 to TRBJ1-5; no reliable D call. Trimming left V 5 bases short and J 4 bases short, with 12 bases between. The CDR3 is made up of 14 amino acids. Per the germline V gene, CDR1 is MDHEN and CDR2 is SYDVKM.

The genes are TRBV7-9 and TRBJ1-2, with a possible D match to TRBD1 (6 bases). The CDR3 contains 12 residues. Germline V gene data show CDR1 as SEHNR and CDR2 as FQNEAQ (reference sequence). Trimming stripped 5 bases from V and 8 bases from J, with 12 bases between. CDR3 bases: TGTGCCAGCAGCCTCTCAGGGGACGGCTACACCTTC. This encodes CASSLSGDGYTF. Supplemented by reference TRBV7-9 and TRBJ1-2, the full variable domain reads DTGVSQNPRHKITKRGQNVTFRCDPISEHNRLYWYRQTLGQGPEFLTYFQNEAQLEKSRLLSDRFSAERPKGSFSTLEIQRTEQGDSAMYLCASSLSGDGYTFGSGTRLTVV.

This chain uses TRBV13 with TRBJ2-7, with 7 bases identical to TRBD2. The CDR3 is 14 residues long. Germline CDR1 reads PRHDT; CDR2 reads FYEKMQ (reference sequence). V dropped 7 bases and J dropped 2; count of bases not matched to a gene: 8. The CDR3 protein is CASKKLARPYEQYF. The CDR3 coding sequence is TGTGCCAGCAAGAAACTAGCGCGACCCTACGAGCAGTACTTC.

The chain employs TRBV5-1 and TRBJ2-5, with a tentative D call TRBD1 (6 bases). Germline assignment: CDR1 SGHRS and CDR2 YFSETQ. The CDR3 runs 15 residues. Trimming took off 1 base at V and 1 base at J, with 11 bases between the two ends. CDR3 DNA: TGCGCCAGCAGCTTGTTGTCGACAGGCCAAGAGACCCAGTACTTC. Protein sequence: CASSLLSTGQETQYF.

The chain links TRBV4-3 to TRBJ1-1; a possible D gene is TRBD1 (5 bases). V lost 0 bases to trimming and J lost 8 bases, with 13 bases between them. This CDR3 contains 14 residues. Germline CDR1 is LGHNA and CDR2 is YSLEER. CDR3 coding DNA: TGCGCCAGCAGCCAAGATATACGGGGGTTAGAAGCTTTCTTT. Its protein product is CASSQDIRGLEAFF.

The chain combines TRBV19 with TRBJ2-1; D unclear. Germline values: CDR1 LNHDA, CDR2 SQIVND (reference sequence). The CDR3 loop spans 10 amino acids. V was clipped by 11 bases and J by 9 bases, with 11 bases between them. The CDR3 reads CAPSWFEQFF. The CDR3, as DNA: TGTGCCCCCAGTTGGTTTGAGCAGTTCTTC.

The rearrangement joins TRBV15 to TRBJ2-5; 8 bases agree with TRBD1. In germline, CDR1 is LNHNV, CDR2 YYDKDF (reference sequence). CDR3 length: 16 amino acids. After removal of 1 base from V and 5 bases from J, the junction contained 9 bases not matched to a gene. CDR3 amino acids: CATSRAPDRERETQYF. The CDR3 bases are TGTGCCACCAGCAGAGCCCCGGACAGGGAAAGGGAGACCCAGTACTTC.

The V gene is TRBV29-1, the J gene TRBJ1-2, with 7 bases aligning to TRBD1. V lost 8 bases and J lost 6; bases outside the gene matches: 3. CDR3 length equals 10 residues. Germline values: CDR1 SQVTM, CDR2 ANQGSEA. CDR3 nucleotides: TGCAGCCATACAGGGGATGGCTACACCTTC. Residues: CSHTGDGYTF. The variable domain in full, completed from reference TRBV29-1 and TRBJ1-2, reads SAVISQKPSRDICQRGTSLTIQCQVDSQVTMMFWYRQQPGQSLTLIATANQGSEATYESGFVIDKFPISRPNLTFSTLTVSNMSPEDSSIYLCSHTGDGYTFGSGTRLTVV.

In its sample, this clone was seen once. The genes are TRBV15 and TRBJ2-7, with D possibly TRBD2 on 5 matching bases. The CDR3 contains 12 residues. Germline loops: CDR1 LNHNV, CDR2 YYDKDF (reference sequence). The germline V and J ends were trimmed by 1 base and 4 bases, with 5 bases remaining between them. In nucleotides, the CDR3 is TGTGCCACCAGCAGAGGAGGGTACGAGCAGTACTTC. Its translation: CATSRGGYEQYF.

The rearrangement uses TRBV7-8 and TRBJ2-7, with 9 bases fitting TRBD2. Germline CDR1 reads SGHVS; CDR2 reads FQNEAQ. This CDR3 has 15 amino acids. V trimming: 4 bases; J trimming: 0 bases; junction bases outside the gene matches: 4. As DNA, the CDR3 is TGTGCCAGCAGCTACCTAGCGGGACTCTCCTACGAGCAGTACTTC. It specifies CASSYLAGLSYEQYF.

In its sample, this clone was seen once. A read error may account for a junction end that differs from germline. CDR3 nucleotide sequence: TGTGCCAGCAGTGGATGGGACTCCTCCAATGAGCAGTTCTTC. It encodes CASSGWDSSNEQFF. The chain has TRBV2 and TRBJ2-1; perhaps TRBD2 as D (6 bases). The CDR3 is 14 amino acids. Germline V gives CDR1 SNHLY, CDR2 FYNNEI. Full variable domain (remainder filled in from reference TRBV2 and TRBJ2-1): EPEVTQTPSHQVTQMGQEVILRCVPISNHLYFYWYRQILGQKVEFLVSFYNNEISEKSEIFDDQFSVERPDGSNFTLKIRSTKLEDSAMYFCASSGWDSSNEQFFGPGTRLTVL.